This T cell receptor (beta chain) was captured in a study of blood T cell repertoires in COVID-19. The CDR3 has 15 residues. V was pared by 3 bases and J by 4 bases, with 7 bases of the junction left unmatched. Germline loops: CDR1 KGHSH, CDR2 LQKENI. This clone was observed a handful of times. Profiling relied on immunoSEQ multiplex PCR, and the TCRdb table lists in-frame clones only, not all of them. The table lists about 200,000 clones, roughly 73% of them singletons. The TCR sequence derives from a woman older than 75 with active or convalescent COVID-19. The material sequenced was peripheral blood. V gene TRBV18 combines with J gene TRBJ2-5; 8 bases fit TRBD1. Here the CDR3 reads CASSPAQGARETQYF. In DNA form, the CDR3 reads TGTGCCAGCTCACCGGCTCAGGGGGCAAGAGAGACCCAGTACTTC.